A single T cell receptor beta chain is shown here with its context. This sample was included in a study of technical replicates of blood from four donors. Sequencing used immunoSEQ multiplex PCR; TCRdb keeps in-frame clones, though not all of them. The sample records tens of thousands of clones, around nine tenths being singletons. Trimming stripped 5 bases from V and 9 bases from J, with 17 bases between. The germline V gene has CDR1 MNHEY and CDR2 SMNVEV (reference sequence). CDR3 length: 14 amino acids. The TCR sequence derives from a human donor in good health. Some clones in this sample may be carry-over from other donors' samples. The sequencing input was PBMCs. V is TRBV27 and J is TRBJ1-5; D is ambiguous. Here the CDR3 DNA reads TGTGCCAGCAGTAGACGACGGAGTCACCGGCCCCAGCATTTT. This gives the protein CASSRRRSHRPQHF.